The clone carrying this TCR beta chain showed up just a few times. The table came from immunoSEQ multiplex PCR; TCRdb's copy has only in-frame clones and leaves some out. Found here are some 70,000 clones, approximately 90% of them singletons; the top ten hold over 5%. The CDR3 sequence is 13 residues long. Per germline, CDR1 MNHEY and CDR2 SVGEGT. V was trimmed by 5 bases and J by 4 bases, leaving 12 bases between them. This sample stems from a study of blood T cell repertoires in COVID-19. Whole-study context: The samples span acute and convalescent COVID-19 from the United States, Italy and Spain. The cDNA or gDNA used as material had been derived from T cells, B-cell-depleted T cells, or PBMCs.

The rearrangement links TRBV6-2 or TRBV6-3 to TRBJ2-7; D call uncertain. Sequenced material: peripheral blood. This clonotype was obtained from an older woman with acute or convalescent COVID-19. The CDR3 coding sequence is TGTGCCAGCAGTATCCGACAAGTTTACGAGCAGTACTTC. Amino acids: CASSIRQVYEQYF.